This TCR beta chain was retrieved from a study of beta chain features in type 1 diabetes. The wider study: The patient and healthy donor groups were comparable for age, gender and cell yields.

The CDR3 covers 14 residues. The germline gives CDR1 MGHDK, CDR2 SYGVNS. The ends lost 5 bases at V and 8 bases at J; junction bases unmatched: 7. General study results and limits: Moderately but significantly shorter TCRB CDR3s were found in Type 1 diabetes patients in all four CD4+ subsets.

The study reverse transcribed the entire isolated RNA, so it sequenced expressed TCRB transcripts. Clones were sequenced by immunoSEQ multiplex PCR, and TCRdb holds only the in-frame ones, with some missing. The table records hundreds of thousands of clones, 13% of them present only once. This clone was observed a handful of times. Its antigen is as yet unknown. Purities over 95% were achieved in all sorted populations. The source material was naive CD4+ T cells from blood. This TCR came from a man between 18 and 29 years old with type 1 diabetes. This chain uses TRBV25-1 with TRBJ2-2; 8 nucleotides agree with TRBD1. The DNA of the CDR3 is TGTGCCAGCAGTCTAGGGACAGGAATTGGGGAGCTGTTTTTT. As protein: CASSLGTGIGELFF. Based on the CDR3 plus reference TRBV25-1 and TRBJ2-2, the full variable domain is EADIYQTPRYLVIGTGKKITLECSQTMGHDKMYWYQQDPGMELHLIHYSYGVNSTEKGDLSSESTVSRIRTEHFPLTLESARPSHTSQYLCASSLGTGIGELFFGEGSRLTVL.